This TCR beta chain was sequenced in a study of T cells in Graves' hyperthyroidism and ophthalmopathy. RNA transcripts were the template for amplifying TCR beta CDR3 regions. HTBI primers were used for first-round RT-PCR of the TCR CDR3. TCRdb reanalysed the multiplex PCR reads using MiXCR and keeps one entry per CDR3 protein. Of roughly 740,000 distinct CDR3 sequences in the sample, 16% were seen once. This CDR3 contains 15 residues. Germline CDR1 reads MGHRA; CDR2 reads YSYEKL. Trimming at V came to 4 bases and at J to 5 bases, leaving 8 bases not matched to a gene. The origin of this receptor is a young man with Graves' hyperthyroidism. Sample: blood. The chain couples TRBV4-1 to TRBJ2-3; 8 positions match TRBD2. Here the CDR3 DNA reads TGCGCCAGCAGCCGACAAGCGGGAGACTTAGATACGCAGTATTTT. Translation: CASSRQAGDLDTQYF.